Listed below are T cell receptor beta chains from one sample, sequenced in a study of blood T cell repertoires in COVID-19. Sequenced by immunoSEQ multiplex PCR; TCRdb stores in-frame clones only, minus some. The sample carries about 140,000 clones, about 91% recorded once. Sequenced material: peripheral blood. These receptors originate from a woman aged 55-75 years with acute or convalescent COVID-19. Each CDR3 is given with its conserved first and last residue. D genes are given only for firm matches. Only some rows state a clone size, as once, few, many or a class for expanded clones.

d_call	v_call	cdr3_length	clone_size	j_call	cdr3_nt	cdr3_aa
.	TRBV27	14	once	TRBJ1-5	TGTGCCAGCAGGGAACAGGGAAGCAATCAGCCCCAGCATTTT	CASREQGSNQPQHF
TRBD1	TRBV11-1	14	once	TRBJ1-1	TGTGCCAGCAGCTTCGTGGCAGGGGGCACTGAAGCTTTCTTT	CASSFVAGGTEAFF
.	TRBV6-2/TRBV6-3	13	few	TRBJ1-1	TGTGCCAGCAGCCGAGAGTCGAACACTGAAGCTTTCTTT	CASSRESNTEAFF
TRBD1	TRBV6-6	14	.	TRBJ1-5	TGTGCCAGCCATGGGGGACAGCTCAATCAGCCCCAGCATTTT	CASHGGQLNQPQHF
.	TRBV5-4	12	.	TRBJ2-1	TGTGCCAGCAGCCTTACCGGGTCCCCCCAATTCTTC	CASSLTGSPQFF
.	TRBV27	14	.	TRBJ1-6	TGTGCCACCGGGACTGTTTTCGGGGATTCACCCCTCCACTTT	CATGTVFGDSPLHF
TRBD2	TRBV12-3/TRBV12-4	13	.	TRBJ2-5	TGTGCCAGCAGTTTAGGGCGGGGGGAGACCCAGTACTTC	CASSLGRGETQYF
TRBD1	TRBV6-4	23	few	TRBJ1-6	TGTGCCAGCAGTGACTCCTTAAGCGGGACAGGGCCCGAGCGGGGATGTGGGGATTCACCCCTCCACTTT	CASSDSLSGTGPERGCGDSPLHF
TRBD1	TRBV4-2	18	once	TRBJ1-4	TGTGCCAGCAGCCCGAATCCCCGGGACAGGGGCCTTGATGAAAAACTGTTTTTT	CASSPNPRDRGLDEKLFF
.	TRBV7-9	15	.	TRBJ2-2	TGTGCCAGCAGCTTCCGGGGGGCTGTTTCCGGGGAGCTGTTTTTT	CASSFRGAVSGELFF
.	TRBV11-3	14	.	TRBJ2-3	TGTGCCAGCAGCTTGGGGGCCTACCCAGATACGCAGTATTTT	CASSLGAYPDTQYF
TRBD1	TRBV7-9	15	few	TRBJ1-2	TGTGCCAGCAGCTTAGGACAGGGTTCTAACTATGGCTACACCTTC	CASSLGQGSNYGYTF
.	TRBV20-1	15	.	TRBJ1-2	TGCAGTGCTAGTCCAAACCAACAGGAGAACTATGGCTACACCTTC	CSASPNQQENYGYTF
.	TRBV5-1	14	.	TRBJ1-1	TGCGCCAGCAGCTGGGGGGACCTGAACACTGAAGCTTTCTTT	CASSWGDLNTEAFF
TRBD1	TRBV24-1	14	.	TRBJ1-5	TGTGCCACCAGTGAACAGGGGTCCTATCAGCCCCAGCATTTT	CATSEQGSYQPQHF
TRBD2	TRBV29-1	14	.	TRBJ2-5	TGCAGCGTGGGAGGACTAGCGGGGAAAGAGACCCAGTACTTC	CSVGGLAGKETQYF
.	TRBV29-1	9	.	TRBJ2-1	TGCAGCGTTGAACAGGAGCAGTTCTTC	CSVEQEQFF
.	TRBV18	12	.	TRBJ2-7	TGTGCCAGCTCACCGGCGGGGTACGAGCAGTACTTC	CASSPAGYEQYF
.	TRBV2	13	once	TRBJ2-7	TGTGCCAGCAGTGAGGGTAGCCCCGTCGAGCAGTACTTC	CASSEGSPVEQYF
TRBD2	TRBV7-2	16	.	TRBJ2-5	TGTGCCAGCAGCTTAGTCGGCGGGGGGGCAGGAGAGACCCAGTACTTC	CASSLVGGGAGETQYF